What follows describes a single T cell receptor (beta chain). Per the original methods: Reference gene primer amplification gave nucleated cell count estimates. Some clones are missing from TCRdb's copy, which holds only in-frame ones; the method was immunoSEQ multiplex PCR. Clonal size and the V and J genes are those of that table, whereas D and trimming came from the DNA. The sample includes over 150,000 clones, 83% of them seen just once. Trimming removed 5 bases from V and 7 bases from J; junction bases left unmatched: 2. CDR3 length equals 14 residues. The germline gives CDR1 MDHEN, CDR2 SYDVKM. The data were taken from a study of blood T cell repertoires in COVID-19. Study overall: Whether acute or convalescent, the COVID-19 samples came from the United States, Italy and Spain. From T cells, B-cell-depleted T cells, or PBMCs came the material, which was cDNA or gDNA.

Enrollment of patients from Seattle took place during active infection, with longitudinal follow-up. J is TRBJ2-4 and V is TRBV28; TRBD2 aligns across 13 bases. The TCR comes from a woman in her seventies with COVID-19, enrolled during active disease. Input material: peripheral blood. The CDR3 DNA is TGTGCCAGCAGTGGGACTAGCGGGATGAACATTCAGTACTTC. Translation gives CASSGTSGMNIQYF.